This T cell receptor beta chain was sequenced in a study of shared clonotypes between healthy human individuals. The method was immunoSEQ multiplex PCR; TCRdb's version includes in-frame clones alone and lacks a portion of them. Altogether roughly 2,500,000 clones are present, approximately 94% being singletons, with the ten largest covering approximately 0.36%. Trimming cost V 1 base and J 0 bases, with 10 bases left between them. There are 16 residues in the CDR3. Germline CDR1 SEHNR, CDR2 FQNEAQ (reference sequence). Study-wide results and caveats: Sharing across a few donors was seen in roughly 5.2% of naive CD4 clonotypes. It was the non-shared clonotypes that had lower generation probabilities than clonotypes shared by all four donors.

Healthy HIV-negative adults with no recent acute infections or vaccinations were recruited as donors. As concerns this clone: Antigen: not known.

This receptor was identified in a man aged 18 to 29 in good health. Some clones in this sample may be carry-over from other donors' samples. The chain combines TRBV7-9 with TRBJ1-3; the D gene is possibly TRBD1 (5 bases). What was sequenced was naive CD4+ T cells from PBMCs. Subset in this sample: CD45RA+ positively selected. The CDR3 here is CASSLVGTLSGNTIYF. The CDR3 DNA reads TGTGCCAGCAGCTTAGTGGGGACCCTCTCTGGAAACACCATATATTTT.